The TCR beta chain described here comes from a study of T cells after yellow fever vaccination. MiXCR, applied by TCRdb to the 5' RACE reads, yields one record per CDR3 protein. The sample has some 240,000 distinct CDR3 sequences, approximately 3.6% seen once. In this sample, this clonotype turned up many times. CDR1 is GTSNPN and CDR2 is SVGIG in the germline V gene (reference sequence). Trimming pared 3 bases from V and 5 bases from J, leaving 11 bases between. This CDR3 has 12 residues. This receptor was taken from a man between 18 and 35 years old who received the YFV17D yellow fever vaccine. This rearrangement joins TRBV30 to TRBJ2-7, with D maybe TRBD2 (6 bases). Sequences were derived from PBMCs, sampled 15 days after the yellow fever booster vaccination. This CDR3 reads CAWRGGFHEQYF. The CDR3 DNA is TGTGCCTGGAGGGGGGGATTCCACGAGCAGTACTTC.